The present TCR beta chain was sequenced within a study of shared clonotypes between healthy human individuals. Those who donated were healthy HIV-negative adults, with no recent acute infections or vaccinations reported. Here immunoSEQ multiplex PCR was the method, and the copy in TCRdb shows in-frame clones only, minus some. The table lists roughly 2 million clones, over 85% of them singletons, with approximately 0.13% in the top ten. This sequence was found in a man between 18 and 35 years old in good health. Sequencing was performed on naive CD4+ T cells sorted from blood. Specified subset: CD45RA+ positively selected.

The CDR3 region has the DNA TGTGCCTGGAGTGGGGACAGGGGAGAGACCCAGTACTTC. The encoded protein is CAWSGDRGETQYF. The V and J genes are TRBV30 and TRBJ2-5; TRBD1 aligns across 10 bases. The CDR3 runs to 13 residues. The V and J ends lost 1 base and 4 bases, in that order; junction bases with no gene match: 0. The germline V gene has CDR1 GTSNPN and CDR2 SVGIG (reference sequence). The full variable domain, with the rest looked up from reference TRBV30 and TRBJ2-5, is SQTIHQWPATLVQPVGSPLSLECTVEGTSNPNLYWYRQAAGRGLQLLFYSVGIGQISSEVPQNLSASRPQDRQFILSSKKLLLSDSGFYLCAWSGDRGETQYFGPGTRLLVL.